This TCR beta chain came from a study of blood T cell repertoires in COVID-19. J was trimmed by 6 bases and V by 0 bases; bases with no gene match: 2. The CDR3 extends over 14 amino acids. CDR1 is SGHRS, CDR2 YFSETQ, per germline. This table comes from immunoSEQ multiplex PCR, and its TCRdb copy is limited to in-frame clones, with some not included. The table lists 90,000 to 120,000 clones, roughly 90% of them singletons, with 6% in the top ten. The sequence was collected from a human donor in a cohort sampled during active COVID-19. Specimen: peripheral blood. The chain combines TRBV5-1 with TRBJ1-2; 10 positions agree with TRBD1. The CDR3 loop reads CASSLVGTGDGYTF. In DNA form, the CDR3 reads TGCGCCAGCAGCTTGGTTGGGACAGGGGATGGCTACACCTTC.